Below are 24 T cell receptor beta chains sequenced from a single sample in a study of T cell repertoires in cytomegalovirus infection. Their recognized antigens are unknown. MiXCR, applied by TCRdb to the reads, yields one record per CDR3 protein. The sample includes 650,000 to 900,000 distinct CDR3 sequences, about 28% seen only once; the top ten take around 14%. Sequences were derived from cultured CD8+ T cells from PBMCs, sampled from culture after CMV antigen stimulation. The receptor set was obtained from a human donor in good health (CMV status not recorded). Some clones in this sample may be carry-over from other donors' samples.

This clonotype has just one count. The CDR3 DNA is TGTGCCAGCAGCAGACAGGGTTTCAATGAGCAGTTCTTC. Translating it yields CASSRQGFNEQFF. V usage is TRBV9 and J usage is TRBJ2-1; 7 bases are a match to TRBD1. Germline V CDR1 and CDR2: SGDLS, YYNGEE. V lost 4 bases and J lost 6; bases outside the gene matches: 4. The CDR3 extends over 13 amino acids.

DNA for the CDR3: TGTGCCAGCAGTTTCGGAGTGGCGTCCTACAATGAGCAGTTCTTC. Translated: CASSFGVASYNEQFF. The chain employs TRBV6-1 and TRBJ2-1; D is ambiguous. The CDR3 runs 15 residues. V dropped 5 bases and J dropped 1 base, with 12 bases sitting between them. Germline CDR1 and CDR2: MNHNS and SASEGT.

This chain joins TRBV7-6 and TRBJ1-1, with D uncertain. This CDR3 is 15 amino acids long. V lost 0 bases to trimming and J lost 4 bases, with 12 bases between them. Germline V lookup: CDR1 SGHVS, CDR2 FNYEAQ. The CDR3 DNA is TGTGCCAGCAGCTTAGCGCAAGGAAGGTTCACTGAAGCTTTCTTT. It is translated as CASSLAQGRFTEAFF.

The V gene is TRBV6-2 or TRBV6-3, the J gene TRBJ2-1; D perhaps matches TRBD2 (6 bases). V lost 3 bases and J 3 bases, leaving 9 bases between the germline ends. CDR1 and CDR2 (germline): MNHEY, SVGEGT. The CDR3 is 14 amino acids. CDR3 coding DNA: TGTGCCAGCAGTTATGACGGGGGCTACAATGAGCAGTTCTTC. This gives the protein CASSYDGGYNEQFF.

This rearrangement joins TRBV12-3 or TRBV12-4 to TRBJ1-3; D not resolved. V was cut by 1 base and J by 10 bases, with 8 bases left in between. This CDR3 has 12 amino acids. CDR3 sequence: CASSLEWETIYF. CDR3 bases: TGTGCCAGCAGTTTAGAGTGGGAGACCATATATTTT.

This clonotype occurred a few times. The chain joins TRBV27 to TRBJ2-3; unclear D gene. The CDR3 length is 12 residues. The germline CDR1 and CDR2 sequences are MNHEY and SMNVEV (reference sequence). Deletions cut 10 bases from V and 3 bases from J, with 11 bases between. The CDR3: CAIPQSTDTQYF. For the CDR3, the DNA is TGTGCCATCCCCCAGTCGACAGATACGCAGTATTTT.

V is TRBV7-9 and J is TRBJ2-7, with D perhaps matching TRBD2 (5 bases). The CDR3 has 13 residues. V was trimmed by 4 bases and J by 5 bases, leaving 12 bases between them. Per germline, CDR1 SEHNR and CDR2 FQNEAQ (reference sequence). This chain's CDR3 is CASSWRAFDEQYF. The CDR3 DNA follows: TGTGCCAGCAGCTGGCGGGCGTTCGACGAGCAGTACTTC.

The chain carries TRBV12-3 or TRBV12-4 and TRBJ1-3, with D possibly matching TRBD1 (6 bases). Between the trimmed V and J ends, which lost 8 bases and 0 bases, there was a span of 17 bases. This CDR3 region has 16 residues. The CDR3 spells CASLDPWDNSGNTIYF. DNA of the CDR3: TGTGCCAGCCTGGATCCTTGGGACAACTCTGGAAACACCATATATTTT.

This clonotype has only a few counts. The chain combines TRBV7-3 with TRBJ2-2, with a possible D match to TRBD2 (6 bases). This CDR3 has 16 residues. V lost 5 bases, J lost 6 bases, and 19 bases lay in between. Germline CDR1 is SGHTA and CDR2 is FQGTGA. CDR3 amino acids: CASSPTSPHGAGELFF. CDR3 bases: TGTGCCAGCAGCCCAACTAGCCCCCACGGGGCCGGGGAGCTGTTTTTT. Full variable domain (outside the CDR3, taken from reference TRBV7-3 and TRBJ2-2): GAGVSQTPSNKVTEKGKYVELRCDPISGHTALYWYRQSLGQGPEFLIYFQGTGAADDSGLPNDRFFAVRPEGSVSTLKIQRTERGDSAVYLCASSPTSPHGAGELFFGEGSRLTVL.

V and J are TRBV7-9 and TRBJ2-3, with D unresolved. With 4 bases removed from V and 0 bases from J, the gap between germline ends came to 17 bases. CDR1 is SEHNR and CDR2 is FQNEAQ in the germline V gene (reference sequence). The CDR3 is 17 residues long. The CDR3 region is CASSYSLDGMSTDTQYF. CDR3 bases: TGTGCCAGCAGCTACTCGTTAGACGGTATGAGCACAGATACGCAGTATTTT.

CDR3 sequence: CASSHDSGDYNEQFF. The DNA for the CDR3 is TGCGCCAGCAGCCACGATAGCGGGGACTACAATGAGCAGTTCTTC. The rearrangement joins TRBV4-3 to TRBJ2-1; 8 bases are a match to TRBD2. The trim removed 3 bases at V and 3 bases at J, leaving 4 bases unmatched. The germline CDR1 and CDR2 sequences are LGHNA and YSLEER. The CDR3 has 15 residues.

The chain recombines TRBV20-1 with TRBJ1-2; the D gene is possibly TRBD1 (5 bases). Between the trimmed V and J ends, which lost 0 bases and 2 bases, there was a span of 19 bases. The CDR3 runs to 17 residues. Germline assignment: CDR1 DFQATT and CDR2 SNEGSKA (reference sequence). The CDR3, as DNA: TGCAGTGCTAGAGATCTGGGAGGGGCGGGCGAAAACTATGGCTACACCTTC. Its protein product is CSARDLGGAGENYGYTF.

This sequence joins TRBV10-2 and TRBJ2-2, with a weak D call TRBD1 (6 bases). The CDR3 is made up of 14 amino acids. With 5 bases removed from V and 7 bases from J, the gap between germline ends came to 14 bases. The germline V gene encodes CDR1 WSHSY and CDR2 SAAADI. CDR3 residues: CASSPTGMDGELFF. Written as DNA, the CDR3 is TGCGCCAGCAGTCCAACAGGGATGGACGGGGAGCTGTTTTTT.

This clonotype was counted many times. The genes are TRBV7-9 and TRBJ1-2; TRBD1 matches at 8 bases. Trimming at V came to 4 bases and at J to 2 bases, leaving 3 bases not matched to a gene. The CDR3 spans 14 residues. The germline V gene encodes CDR1 SEHNR and CDR2 FQNEAQ (reference sequence). CDR3 residues: CASSSDRANYGYTF. In nucleotides, the CDR3 is TGTGCCAGCAGCTCGGACAGGGCGAACTATGGCTACACCTTC.

This clonotype was picked up a small number of times. The CDR3 loop reads CASSFRGIGEAFF. DNA for the CDR3: TGTGCCAGCAGTTTTAGGGGGATTGGTGAAGCTTTCTTT. This chain connects TRBV12-3 or TRBV12-4 to TRBJ1-1, with D possibly being TRBD1 (6 bases). Trimming left V 3 bases short and J 7 bases short, with 12 bases between. This CDR3 has 13 residues.

This clonotype occurred a few times. The gene calls are TRBV6-5 and TRBJ2-1, with a weak D call TRBD2 (6 bases). This CDR3 has 15 amino acids. Germline V gene lookup returns CDR1 MNHEY and CDR2 SVGAGI. The V gene lost 6 bases and the J gene lost 1 base, with 13 bases spanning the gap. The CDR3 here is CASRRLGTSYNEQFF. CDR3 DNA sequence: TGTGCCAGCAGGAGATTAGGGACTTCCTACAATGAGCAGTTCTTC.

V and J are TRBV27 and TRBJ1-1; 7 bases line up with TRBD1. This CDR3 has 16 residues. CDR1 and CDR2 (germline): MNHEY, SMNVEV (reference sequence). The J segment lost 0 bases and the V segment lost 6 bases, leaving 10 bases of the junction unmatched. The CDR3 reads CASSRDRQYMNTEAFF. The CDR3 DNA follows: TGTGCCAGCAGCCGGGACAGACAATACATGAACACTGAAGCTTTCTTT.

CDR3 loop: CASSQQGYQPQHF. For the CDR3, the DNA is TGTGCCAGCAGCCAACAGGGTTATCAGCCCCAGCATTTT. The chain uses TRBV27 and TRBJ1-5, with TRBD1 as a possible D gene (6 bases). The V gene's germline CDR1 is MNHEY and CDR2 SMNVEV (reference sequence). CDR3 length: 13 amino acids. The ends were cut back, 6 bases at V and 5 bases at J, with 11 bases in the middle.

This clonotype was picked up a small number of times. The V gene is TRBV27, the J gene TRBJ2-5, with TRBD1 identical over 7 bases. V shed 3 bases, J shed 2 bases, and the junction held 6 bases outside the gene matches. CDR3 size: 15 residues. Per germline, CDR1 MNHEY and CDR2 SMNVEV (reference sequence). CDR3 region: CASSFSPGQQETQYF. In DNA form, the CDR3 reads TGTGCCAGCAGTTTTTCGCCGGGACAGCAAGAGACCCAGTACTTC.

This clonotype appeared a few times. The chain uses TRBV6-6 and TRBJ2-1; TRBD1 aligns across 10 bases. With 5 bases clipped from V and 9 bases from J, the junction kept 7 bases outside the gene matches. The CDR3 length is 14 residues. The germline gives CDR1 MNHNY, CDR2 SVGAGI (reference sequence). The CDR3 here is CASSRDRGHLEQFF. In DNA form, the CDR3 reads TGTGCCAGCAGTAGAGACAGGGGGCATCTTGAGCAGTTCTTC.

In this sample, this clonotype turned up many times. V is TRBV7-2 and J is TRBJ2-3, with D maybe TRBD2 (5 bases). Germline loops: CDR1 SGHTA, CDR2 FQGNSA. CDR3 length equals 14 residues. With 6 bases removed from V and 1 base from J, the gap between germline ends came to 11 bases. In DNA form, the CDR3 reads TGTGCCAGCAGACTAGGCGCCGGCACAGATACGCAGTATTTT. Translating it yields CASRLGAGTDTQYF.

The chain is built from TRBV12-3 or TRBV12-4 and TRBJ1-1; D is perhaps TRBD1 (5 bases). V shed 7 bases and J shed 5 bases, with 14 bases lying between them. CDR3 length: 13 residues. The CDR3 loop is CASIFGGWTEAFF. The CDR3 DNA sequence: TGTGCCAGCATCTTTGGGGGATGGACTGAAGCTTTCTTT.

The chain joins TRBV6-5 to TRBJ1-4, with D perhaps TRBD1 (5 bases). The CDR3 is made up of 18 amino acids. Trimming left V 0 bases short and J 6 bases short, with 20 bases between. CDR1 MNHEY and CDR2 SVGAGI come from the germline V gene. The CDR3 DNA is TGTGCCAGCAGTTACTCAGGGCGTCGACGGAGAGGGGATGAAAAACTGTTTTTT. This translates into CASSYSGRRRRGDEKLFF.

The chain recombines TRBV24-1 with TRBJ2-1; TRBD2 matches 7 bases. Germline V gene data show CDR1 as KGHDR and CDR2 as SFDVKD. This CDR3 contains 15 residues. V lost 3 bases, J lost 7 bases, and 8 bases stayed unmatched. CDR3 amino acids: CATSDPPGGVNEQFF. The CDR3 DNA reads TGTGCCACCAGTGATCCCCCGGGGGGAGTAAATGAGCAGTTCTTC.